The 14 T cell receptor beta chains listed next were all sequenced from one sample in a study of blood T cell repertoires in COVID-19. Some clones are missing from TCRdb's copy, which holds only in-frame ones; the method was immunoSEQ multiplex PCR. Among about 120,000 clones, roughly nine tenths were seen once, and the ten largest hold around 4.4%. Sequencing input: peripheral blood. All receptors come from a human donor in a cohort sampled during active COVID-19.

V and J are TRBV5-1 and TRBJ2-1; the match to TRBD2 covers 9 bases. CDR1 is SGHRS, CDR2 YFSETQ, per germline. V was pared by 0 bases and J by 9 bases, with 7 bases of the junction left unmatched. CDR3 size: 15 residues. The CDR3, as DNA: TGCGCCAGCAGCTTGGGGTCTGCGGGAGGGGGTGAGCAGTTCTTC. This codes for CASSLGSAGGGEQFF.

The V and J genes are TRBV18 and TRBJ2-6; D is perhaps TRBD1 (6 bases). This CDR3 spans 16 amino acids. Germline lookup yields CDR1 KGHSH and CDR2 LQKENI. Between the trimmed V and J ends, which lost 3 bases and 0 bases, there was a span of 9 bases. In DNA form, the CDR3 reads TGTGCCAGCTCACCCCAACAGGGCTCTGGGGCCAACGTCCTGACTTTC. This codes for CASSPQQGSGANVLTF. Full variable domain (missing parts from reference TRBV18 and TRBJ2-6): NAGVMQNPRHLVRRRGQEARLRCSPMKGHSHVYWYRQLPEEGLKFMVYLQKENIIDESGMPKERFSAEFPKEGPSILRIQQVVRGDSAAYFCASSPQQGSGANVLTFGAGSRLTVL.

The CDR3 loop reads CASSPRPGRQETQYF. The CDR3 DNA follows: TGTGCCAGCAGCCCACGCCCAGGGCGCCAAGAGACCCAGTACTTC. The chain couples TRBV9 to TRBJ2-5, with D perhaps TRBD1 (5 bases). This CDR3 region has 15 residues. With 4 bases removed from V and 1 base from J, the gap between germline ends came to 14 bases. CDR1 is SGDLS and CDR2 is YYNGEE in the germline V gene.

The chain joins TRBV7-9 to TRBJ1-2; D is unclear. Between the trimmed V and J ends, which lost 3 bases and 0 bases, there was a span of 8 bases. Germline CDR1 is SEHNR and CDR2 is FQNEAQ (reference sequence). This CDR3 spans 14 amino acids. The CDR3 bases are TGTGCCAGCAGCTTGGCAGAAGCTAACTATGGCTACACCTTC. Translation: CASSLAEANYGYTF.

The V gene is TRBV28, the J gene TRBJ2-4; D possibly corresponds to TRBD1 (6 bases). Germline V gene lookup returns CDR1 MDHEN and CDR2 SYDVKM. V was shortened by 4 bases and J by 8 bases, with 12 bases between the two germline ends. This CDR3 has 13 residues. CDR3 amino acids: CASSSTGLDIQYF. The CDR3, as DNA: TGTGCCAGCAGTTCCACAGGGTTGGACATTCAGTACTTC.

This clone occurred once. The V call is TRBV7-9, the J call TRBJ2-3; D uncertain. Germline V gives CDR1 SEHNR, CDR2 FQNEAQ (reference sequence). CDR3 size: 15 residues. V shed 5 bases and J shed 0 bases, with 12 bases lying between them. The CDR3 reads CASSPGAVSTDTQYF. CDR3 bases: TGTGCCAGCAGCCCAGGTGCAGTGAGCACAGATACGCAGTATTTT.

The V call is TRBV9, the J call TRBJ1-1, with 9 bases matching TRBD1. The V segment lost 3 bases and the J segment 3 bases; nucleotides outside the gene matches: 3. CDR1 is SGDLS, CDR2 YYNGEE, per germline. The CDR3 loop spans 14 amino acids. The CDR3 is CASSAGQGHTEAFF. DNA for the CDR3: TGTGCCAGCAGCGCCGGACAGGGGCACACTGAAGCTTTCTTT.

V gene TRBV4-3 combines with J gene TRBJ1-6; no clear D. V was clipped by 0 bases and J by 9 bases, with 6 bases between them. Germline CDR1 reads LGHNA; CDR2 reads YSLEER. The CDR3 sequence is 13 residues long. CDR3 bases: TGCGCCAGCAGCCAAGATCGGGGTTCACCCCTCCACTTT. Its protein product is CASSQDRGSPLHF.

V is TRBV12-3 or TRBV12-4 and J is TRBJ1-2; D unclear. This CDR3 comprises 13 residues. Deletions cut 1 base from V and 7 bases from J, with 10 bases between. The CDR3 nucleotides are TGTGCCAGCAGTTTAGGGGAGGCGGCTGGCTACACCTTC. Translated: CASSLGEAAGYTF.

CDR3 in DNA: TGTGCCAGCAGCACGCCCGGGACTGAAGGAAACACCATATATTTT. It translates to CASSTPGTEGNTIYF. The chain has TRBV6-2 or TRBV6-3 and TRBJ1-3; a weak D match, TRBD1 (5 bases). There are 15 residues in the CDR3. The V gene lost 6 bases and the J gene lost 4 bases, with 16 bases spanning the gap. Germline CDR1 reads MNHEY; CDR2 reads SVGEGT.

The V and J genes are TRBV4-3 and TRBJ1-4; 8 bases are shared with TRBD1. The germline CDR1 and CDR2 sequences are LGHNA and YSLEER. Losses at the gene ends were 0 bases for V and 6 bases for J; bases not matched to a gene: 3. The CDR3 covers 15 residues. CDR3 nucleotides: TGCGCCAGCAGCCAAGACAGGGGGCTTTATGAAAAACTGTTTTTT. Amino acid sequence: CASSQDRGLYEKLFF.

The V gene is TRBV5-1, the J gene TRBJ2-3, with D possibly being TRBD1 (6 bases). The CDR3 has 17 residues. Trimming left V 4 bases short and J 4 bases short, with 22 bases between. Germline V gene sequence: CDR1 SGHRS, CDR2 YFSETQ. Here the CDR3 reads CASSQEGGRILPDTQYF. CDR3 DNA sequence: TGCGCCAGCAGCCAGGAAGGGGGACGTATCTTACCAGATACGCAGTATTTT.

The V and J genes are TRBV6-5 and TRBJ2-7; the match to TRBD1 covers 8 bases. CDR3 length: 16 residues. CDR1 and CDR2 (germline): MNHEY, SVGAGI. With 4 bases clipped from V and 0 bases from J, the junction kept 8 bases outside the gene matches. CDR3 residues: CASSWPQGEFSYEQYF. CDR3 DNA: TGTGCCAGCAGTTGGCCACAGGGGGAGTTCTCCTACGAGCAGTACTTC.

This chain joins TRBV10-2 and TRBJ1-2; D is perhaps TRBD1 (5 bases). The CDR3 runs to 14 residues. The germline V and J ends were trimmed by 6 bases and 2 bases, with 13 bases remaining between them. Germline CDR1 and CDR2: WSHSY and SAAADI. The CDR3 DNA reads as TGCGCCAGCAGGCCAGAGCAGGGAAACTATGGCTACACCTTC. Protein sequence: CASRPEQGNYGYTF.